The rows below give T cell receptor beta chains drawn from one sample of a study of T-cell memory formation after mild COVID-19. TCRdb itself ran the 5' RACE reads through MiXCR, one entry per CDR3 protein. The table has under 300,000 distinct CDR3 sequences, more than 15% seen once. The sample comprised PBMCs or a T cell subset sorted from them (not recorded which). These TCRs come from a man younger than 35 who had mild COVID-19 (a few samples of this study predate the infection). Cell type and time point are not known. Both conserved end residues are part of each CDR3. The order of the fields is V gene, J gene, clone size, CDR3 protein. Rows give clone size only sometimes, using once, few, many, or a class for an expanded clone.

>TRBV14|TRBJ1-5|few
CASSQAIGPQHF
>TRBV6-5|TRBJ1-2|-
CASQWTGGSSYGYTF
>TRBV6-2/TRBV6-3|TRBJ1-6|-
CASSRRTVDSPLHF
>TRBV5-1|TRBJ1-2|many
CASSPHGQHGYTF
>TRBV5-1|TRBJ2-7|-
CASREVTGAEQYF
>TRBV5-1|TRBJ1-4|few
CASGDRGGSNEKLFF
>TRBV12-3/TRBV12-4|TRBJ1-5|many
CASSFRGNQPQHF
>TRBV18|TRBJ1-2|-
CASSPRTGTNYGYTF
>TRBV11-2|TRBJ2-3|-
CASSSWDSSTDTQYF
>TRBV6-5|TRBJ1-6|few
CASSYAGGASVAYNSPLHF
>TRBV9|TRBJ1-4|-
CASSASGGGYEKLFF
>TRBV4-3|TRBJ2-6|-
CATQKEIGSNVLTF
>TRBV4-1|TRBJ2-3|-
CASSPGTSGGTWGGDTQYF
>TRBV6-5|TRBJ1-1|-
CASSYRAGRMNTEAFF
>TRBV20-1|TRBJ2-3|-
CSARDGAGGYTQYF
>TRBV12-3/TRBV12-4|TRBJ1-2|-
CASSRTGSNYGYTF
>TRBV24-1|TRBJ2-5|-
CATAARLTGSQETQYF
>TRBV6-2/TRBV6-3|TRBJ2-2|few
CASSGGFGGELFF
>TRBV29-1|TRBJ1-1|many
CSVAGRGGTEAFF
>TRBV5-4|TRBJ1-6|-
CASSQGGGLSPLHF
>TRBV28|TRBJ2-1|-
CASSLFRTSGVGNEQFF
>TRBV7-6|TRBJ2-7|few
CASSLDGFYEQYF
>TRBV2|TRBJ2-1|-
CASSVGSLDNEQFF
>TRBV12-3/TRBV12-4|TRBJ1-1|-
CASSFDVWSRMNTEAFF
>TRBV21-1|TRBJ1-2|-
CAIKGPQRGRTYGYTF
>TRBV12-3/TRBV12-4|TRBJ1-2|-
CASTPGQGDYGYTF
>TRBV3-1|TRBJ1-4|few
CASSQEGTGEKLFF
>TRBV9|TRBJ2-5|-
CASSVRGLETQYF
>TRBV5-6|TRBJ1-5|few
CASSAGGRIQPQHF
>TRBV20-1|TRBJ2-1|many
CSARFQPSVYNEQFF
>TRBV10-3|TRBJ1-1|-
CAALGGNTEAFF
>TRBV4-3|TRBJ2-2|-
CASSPTGEGTGELFF
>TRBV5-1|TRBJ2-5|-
CASSRSSGSEETQYF
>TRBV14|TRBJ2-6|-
CASSQVGHRANVLTF
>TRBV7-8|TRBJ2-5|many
CASSPRMREETQYF
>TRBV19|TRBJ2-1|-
CASSIGHLGRNEQFF
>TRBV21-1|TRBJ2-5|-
CASSSLQYF
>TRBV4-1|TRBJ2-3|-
CASSQGTYTDTQYF
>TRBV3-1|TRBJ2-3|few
CASSQEGFSANTDTQYF
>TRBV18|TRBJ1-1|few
CASSPSVNTEAFF
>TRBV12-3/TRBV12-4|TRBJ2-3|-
CASSLPVSRDTQYF
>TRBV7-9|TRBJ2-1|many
CASSSGLAGSSYNEQFF
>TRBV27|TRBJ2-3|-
CASSFWDSTDTQYF
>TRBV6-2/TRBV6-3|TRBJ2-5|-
CASSYVRETNQETQYF
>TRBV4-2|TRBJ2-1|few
CASSLLTSGGYNEQFF
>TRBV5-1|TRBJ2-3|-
CASRPSGGVYTQYF
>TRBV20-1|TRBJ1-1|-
CSARQGDTEAFF
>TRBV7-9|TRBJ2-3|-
CASRQRVGRSTDTQYF
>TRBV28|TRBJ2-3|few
CASSLLYREYTDTQYF
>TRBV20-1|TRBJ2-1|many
CSPGTLTGYEQFF
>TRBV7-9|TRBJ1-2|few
CASSFGDSSYGYTF
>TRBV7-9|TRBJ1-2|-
CASSPRASYTF
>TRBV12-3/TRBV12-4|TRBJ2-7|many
CASSLGRGSSYEQYF
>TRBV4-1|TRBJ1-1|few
CASSRGRGAEAFF
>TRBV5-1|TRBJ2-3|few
CASSWAQRGDTQYF
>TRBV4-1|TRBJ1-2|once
CASSQQDSSNYGYTF
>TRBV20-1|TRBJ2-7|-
CSARRGGEQYF